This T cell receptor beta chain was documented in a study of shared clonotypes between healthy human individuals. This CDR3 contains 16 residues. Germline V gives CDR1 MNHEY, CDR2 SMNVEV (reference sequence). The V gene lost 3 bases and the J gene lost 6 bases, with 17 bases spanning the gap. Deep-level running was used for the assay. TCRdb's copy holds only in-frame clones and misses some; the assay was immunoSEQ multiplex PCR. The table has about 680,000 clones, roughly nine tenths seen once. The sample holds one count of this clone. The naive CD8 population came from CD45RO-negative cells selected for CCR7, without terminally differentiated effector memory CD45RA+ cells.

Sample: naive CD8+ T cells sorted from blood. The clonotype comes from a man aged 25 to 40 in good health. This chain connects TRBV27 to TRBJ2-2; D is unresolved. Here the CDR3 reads CASSFVTSGGPGELFF. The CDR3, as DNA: TGTGCCAGCAGTTTTGTGACCTCGGGTGGGCCCGGGGAGCTGTTTTTT.